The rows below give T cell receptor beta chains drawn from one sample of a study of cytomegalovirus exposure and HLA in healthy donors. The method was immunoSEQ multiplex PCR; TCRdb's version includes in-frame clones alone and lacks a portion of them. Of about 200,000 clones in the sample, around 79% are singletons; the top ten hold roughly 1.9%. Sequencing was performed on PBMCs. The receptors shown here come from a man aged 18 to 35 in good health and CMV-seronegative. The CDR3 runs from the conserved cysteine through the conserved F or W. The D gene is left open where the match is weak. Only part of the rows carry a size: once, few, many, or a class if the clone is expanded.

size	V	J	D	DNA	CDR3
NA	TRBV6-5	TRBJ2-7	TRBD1	TGTGCCAGCAGGCCAGCCGGGACAGTCTCCTACGAGCAGTACTTC	CASRPAGTVSYEQYF
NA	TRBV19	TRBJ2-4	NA	TGTGCCAGTAGTATATCCAGGGCTAAAAACATTCAGTACTTC	CASSISRAKNIQYF
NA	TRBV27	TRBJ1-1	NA	TGTGCCAGCAGTTCTTTTGATTCGGGGGACACTGAAGCTTTCTTT	CASSSFDSGDTEAFF
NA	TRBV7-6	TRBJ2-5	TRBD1	TGTGCCAGCAGCTTAGAGTTGGGACAGGGAGAGACCCAGTACTTC	CASSLELGQGETQYF
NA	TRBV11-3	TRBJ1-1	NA	TGTGCCAGCAGCATGAGACATAACACTGAAGCTTTCTTT	CASSMRHNTEAFF
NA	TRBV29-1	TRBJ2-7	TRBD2	TGCAGCGTTGCGGGGGGGGTTTGGGGGCAGTACTTC	CSVAGGVWGQYF
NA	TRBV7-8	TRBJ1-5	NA	TGTGCCAGCAGCTTATTCGAGGGCCAGGGGAATCAGCCCCAGCATTTT	CASSLFEGQGNQPQHF
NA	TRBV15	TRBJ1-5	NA	TGTGCCACCAGCAGAGACAGGGATCAGCCCCAGCATTTT	CATSRDRDQPQHF
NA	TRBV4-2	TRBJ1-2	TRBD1	TGTGCCAGCAGCCTTGCCGACAGAGGGGGCGACGGAGGCTACACCTTC	CASSLADRGGDGGYTF
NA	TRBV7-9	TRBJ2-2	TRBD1	TGTGCCAGCAGCTCGATCGGGACAGGGGCTGATAAGGACACCGGGGAGCTGTTTTTT	CASSSIGTGADKDTGELFF
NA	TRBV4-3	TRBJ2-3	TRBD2	TGCGCCAGCAGCCAAGTCATAGGTAGCGGGAGATCAGATACGCAGTATTTT	CASSQVIGSGRSDTQYF
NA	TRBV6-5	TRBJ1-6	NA	TGTGCCAGCAAAAACCGGGAAGTAGATCTCCGAGCCCTCCACTTT	CASKNREVDLRALHF
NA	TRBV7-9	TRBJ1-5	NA	TGTGCCAGCAGCTTAGCGGTCCGGGGGGGTGGCAATCAGCCCCAGCATTTT	CASSLAVRGGGNQPQHF
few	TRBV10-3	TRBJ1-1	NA	TGTGCCATCAGTGACCCCCGAGATATGACTGAAGCTTTCTTT	CAISDPRDMTEAFF
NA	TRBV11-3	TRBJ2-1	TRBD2	TGTGCCAGCAGTCCTCGGGGCGGCGGGGGGGACAACAATGAGCAGTTCTTC	CASSPRGGGGDNNEQFF
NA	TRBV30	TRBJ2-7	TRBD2	TGTGCCTGGAGTCAGCGACAGCGGGAGCTACCCTACGAGCAGTACTTC	CAWSQRQRELPYEQYF
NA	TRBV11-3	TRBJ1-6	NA	TGTGCCAGCAGCCCTAATCAAAATTCACCCCTCCACTTT	CASSPNQNSPLHF
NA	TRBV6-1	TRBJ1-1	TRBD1	TGTGCCAGCAGGTACAGGGGACAGATGAACACTGAAGCTTTCTTT	CASRYRGQMNTEAFF
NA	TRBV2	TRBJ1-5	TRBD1	TGTGCCAGCAAAGGGGGCCTTAATCAGCCCCAGCATTTT	CASKGGLNQPQHF
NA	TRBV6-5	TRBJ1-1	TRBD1	TGTGCCAGCAGTTACCCGGGACAGGGGGGGGATGAAGCTTTCTTT	CASSYPGQGGDEAFF
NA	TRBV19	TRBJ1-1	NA	TGTGCCAGTAGTATAGGGGGCCTGATGAACACTGAAGCTTTCTTT	CASSIGGLMNTEAFF
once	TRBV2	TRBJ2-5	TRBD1	TGTGCCAGCAGTGCCGGGACAGGGGGCTCCGGTGAGACCCAGTACTTC	CASSAGTGGSGETQYF
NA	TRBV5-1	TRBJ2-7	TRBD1	TGCGCCAGCAGCTTCGGGACAGGGTCCCCCTACGAGCAGTACTTC	CASSFGTGSPYEQYF
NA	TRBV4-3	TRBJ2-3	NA	TGCGCCAGCAGCCAAGATCGTCTGACTAGCACAGATACGCAGTATTTT	CASSQDRLTSTDTQYF
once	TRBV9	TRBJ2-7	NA	TGTGCCAGCAGCGTAGGGGACAACTCCTACGAGCAGTACTTC	CASSVGDNSYEQYF
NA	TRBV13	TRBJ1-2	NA	TGTGCCAGCAGCCAAAACTATGGCTACACCTTC	CASSQNYGYTF
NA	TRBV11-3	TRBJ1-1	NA	TGTGCCAGCTCAATTGGCGCAGGCGTTGCTTTCTTT	CASSIGAGVAFF
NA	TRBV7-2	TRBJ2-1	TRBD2	TGTGCCAGCAGCTTAGATCCTGAAGGCGGGGGGGCCATCAATGAGCAGTTCTTC	CASSLDPEGGGAINEQFF
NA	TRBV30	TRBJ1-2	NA	TGTGCCTGGAGTGTACGCTGGGGGCGAGTCTATGGCTACACCTTC	CAWSVRWGRVYGYTF
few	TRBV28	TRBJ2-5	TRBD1	TGTGCCAGCAGTTTATTCCAGGGGGCGGGGGAGACCCAGTACTTC	CASSLFQGAGETQYF
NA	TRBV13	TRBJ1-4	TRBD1	TGTGCCAGCAGCCGACAGGGCCTAACTAATGAAAAACTGTTTTTT	CASSRQGLTNEKLFF
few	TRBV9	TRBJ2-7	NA	TGTGCCAGCAGCTCGGGACTGGGCGACTTAGACGAGCAGTACTTC	CASSSGLGDLDEQYF
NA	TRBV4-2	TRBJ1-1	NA	TGTGCCAGCAGCCAAGGTTGGACAGAGAACACTGAAGCTTTCTTT	CASSQGWTENTEAFF
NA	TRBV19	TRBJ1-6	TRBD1	TGTGCCGGGGGACAGGGAGGTAATTCACCCCTCCACTTT	CAGGQGGNSPLHF
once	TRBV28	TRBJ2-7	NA	TGTGCCAGCGGCTTACAGGTTTACGAGCAGTACTTC	CASGLQVYEQYF
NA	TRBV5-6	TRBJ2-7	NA	TGTGCCAGCAGCTTGGGACAGTCCTACGAGCAGTACTTC	CASSLGQSYEQYF
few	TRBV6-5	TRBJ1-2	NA	TGTGCCAGCTCCCCATCAAACGGGAACTATGGCTACACCTTC	CASSPSNGNYGYTF
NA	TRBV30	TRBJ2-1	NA	TGTGCCTGGAGTGTAGGGGCAGGGGAATGCTTGCAGTTCTTC	CAWSVGAGECLQFF
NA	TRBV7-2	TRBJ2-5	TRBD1	TGTGCCAGCAGCTTAGGAGGGGGCAGGGAGACCCAGTACTTC	CASSLGGGRETQYF
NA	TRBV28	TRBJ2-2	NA	TGTGCCAGCAGTTGGTTGAGGGACACCGGGGAGCTGTTTTTT	CASSWLRDTGELFF
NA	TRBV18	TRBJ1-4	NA	TGTGCCAGCTCACCATATGAGGCAGGGGCCGAGTATGAAAAACTGTTTTTT	CASSPYEAGAEYEKLFF
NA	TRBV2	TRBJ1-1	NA	TGTGCCAGCAGCGCAGACAGGATAGAAGCTTTCTTT	CASSADRIEAFF
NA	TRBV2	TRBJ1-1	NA	TGTGCCAGCAGTTTCTACCTGAACACTGAAGCTTTCTTT	CASSFYLNTEAFF
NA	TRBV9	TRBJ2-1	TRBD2	TGTGCCAGCAGCGTAGCTAGCGGTCTAGTCTCCTACAATGAGCAGTTCTTC	CASSVASGLVSYNEQFF
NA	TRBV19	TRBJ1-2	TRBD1	TGTGCCAGTAGTATGGGGGGACAGTCCCAATATGGCTACACCTTC	CASSMGGQSQYGYTF
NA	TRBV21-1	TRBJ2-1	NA	TGTGCCAGCAGCAAAGTGCCTAGCGGGGGGGAAGATGAGCAGTTCTTC	CASSKVPSGGEDEQFF
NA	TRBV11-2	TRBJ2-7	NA	TGTGCCAGCAGCTTCGCCTACGAGCAGTACTTC	CASSFAYEQYF
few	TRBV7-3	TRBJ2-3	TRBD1	TGTGCCAGCAGCCAAAGGACAGGGGTGGGAGATACGCAGTATTTT	CASSQRTGVGDTQYF
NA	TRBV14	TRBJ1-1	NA	TGTGCCAGCAGCCAAGGACTTTACTGGGCTTTCTTT	CASSQGLYWAFF
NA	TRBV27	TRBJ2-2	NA	TGTGCCAGCACCTGGCAGAACACCGGGGGGCTGTTTTTT	CASTWQNTGGLFF